This T cell receptor (beta chain) was sequenced in a study of blood T cell repertoires in COVID-19. Looking at the study overall: Acute and convalescent COVID-19 samples came from the United States, Italy and Spain. T cells, B-cell-depleted T cells, or PBMCs supplied cDNA or gDNA.

Germline V lookup: CDR1 LNHDA, CDR2 SQIVND (reference sequence). The germline V and J ends were trimmed by 5 bases and 1 base, with 6 bases remaining between them. This CDR3 is built from 13 residues. As originally analysed: By means of reference gene primer amplification, nucleated cell counts were estimated. Profiling relied on immunoSEQ multiplex PCR, and the TCRdb table lists in-frame clones only, not all of them. Clonal size and the V and J genes are those of that table, whereas D and trimming came from the DNA. In the table there are a few hundred thousand clones, 70% to 90% of which are singletons.

The sequence came from a woman between 55 and 75 years old with acute or convalescent COVID-19. Material for sequencing was peripheral blood. The V gene is TRBV19, the J gene TRBJ1-5; tentatively, D is TRBD1 (5 bases). The CDR3 DNA reads TGTGCCAGTAGTTACAGGAGCAATCAGCCCCAGCATTTT. Protein product: CASSYRSNQPQHF.